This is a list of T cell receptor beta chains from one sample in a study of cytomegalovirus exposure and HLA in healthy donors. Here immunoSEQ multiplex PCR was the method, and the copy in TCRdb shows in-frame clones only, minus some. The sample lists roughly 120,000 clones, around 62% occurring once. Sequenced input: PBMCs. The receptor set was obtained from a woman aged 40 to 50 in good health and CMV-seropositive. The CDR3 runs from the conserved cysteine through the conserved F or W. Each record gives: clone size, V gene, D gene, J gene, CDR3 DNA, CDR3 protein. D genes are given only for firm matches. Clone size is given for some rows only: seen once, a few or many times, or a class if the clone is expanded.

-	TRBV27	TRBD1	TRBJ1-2	TGTGCCAGCAGTTCCTATGGACAGGGGAATGGCTACACCTTC	CASSSYGQGNGYTF
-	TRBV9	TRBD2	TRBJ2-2	TGTGCCAGCAGAAGGACAGACCTGGGACTAGCGGCCAACACCGGGGAGCTGTTTTTT	CASRRTDLGLAANTGELFF
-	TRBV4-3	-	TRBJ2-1	TGCGCCAGCAGCCAAGAAAGGGGCAGAGCCTACAATGAGCAGTTCTTC	CASSQERGRAYNEQFF
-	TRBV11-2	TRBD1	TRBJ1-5	TGTGCCAGCAGCGCCGGGACAGGGAATCAGCCCCAGCATTTT	CASSAGTGNQPQHF
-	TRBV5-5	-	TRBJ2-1	TGTGCCAGCAGCTTGCGTCAGGGAAGGGTCAATGAGCAGTTCTTC	CASSLRQGRVNEQFF
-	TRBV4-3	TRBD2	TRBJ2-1	TGCGCCAGCAGCCCCGGACTAGTGGGGGGTTTGGAGCAGTTCTTC	CASSPGLVGGLEQFF
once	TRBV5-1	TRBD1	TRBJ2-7	TGCGCCAGCGGGGAGACCGGGACAGGGGTGGACGAGCAGTACTTC	CASGETGTGVDEQYF
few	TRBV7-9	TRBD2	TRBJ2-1	TGTGCCAGCTTACATAGCGGGAGCTCCTACAATGAGCAGTTCTTC	CASLHSGSSYNEQFF
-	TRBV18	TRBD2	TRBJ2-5	TGTGCCAGCTCACCACCGGGACTAGCGGGAGGAGAGACCCAGTACTTC	CASSPPGLAGGETQYF
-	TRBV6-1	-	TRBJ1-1	TGTGCCAGCAGTGAACGCAGGGACACTGAAGCTTTCTTT	CASSERRDTEAFF
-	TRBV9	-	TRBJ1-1	TGTGCCAGCAGCGTATATCTTAGCCCCCCGGCTTTCTTT	CASSVYLSPPAFF
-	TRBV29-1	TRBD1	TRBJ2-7	TGCAGCGTACGACAGGGGTTCTACGAGCAGTACTTC	CSVRQGFYEQYF
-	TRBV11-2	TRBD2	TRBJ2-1	TGTGCCAGCAGCGGAGGGAGGGCGAATGAGCAGTTCTTC	CASSGGRANEQFF
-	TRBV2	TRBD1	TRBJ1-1	TGTGCCAGCAGTAAAACGATACTGACAGGGTTCACTGAAGCTTTCTTT	CASSKTILTGFTEAFF
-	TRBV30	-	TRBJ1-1	TGTGCCTGGGGAGAGGGATCCACTGAAGCTTTCTTT	CAWGEGSTEAFF
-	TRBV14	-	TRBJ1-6	TGTGCCAGCAGCCACGTAATGGGGGGTAATTCACCCCTCCACTTT	CASSHVMGGNSPLHF
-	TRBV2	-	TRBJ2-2	TGTGCCAGCAGTGAGGCGGAGACCGGGGAGCTGTTTTTT	CASSEAETGELFF
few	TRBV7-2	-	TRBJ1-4	TGTGCCAGCAGCCCCCAGCCCGTTAAGCCACGAGGGTATGAAAAACTGTTTTTT	CASSPQPVKPRGYEKLFF
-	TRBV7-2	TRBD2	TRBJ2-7	TGTGCCAGCAGCTTCGGGACTAGCGGCTACGAGCAGTACTTC	CASSFGTSGYEQYF
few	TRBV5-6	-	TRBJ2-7	TGTGCCAGCAGCTTGCGCGGGGTGTGGTACGAGCAGTACTTC	CASSLRGVWYEQYF
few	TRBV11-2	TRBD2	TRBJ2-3	TGTGCCAGCAGCCCCCGGATCCATACTAGCGGCACAGATACGCAGTATTTT	CASSPRIHTSGTDTQYF
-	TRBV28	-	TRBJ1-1	TGTGCCAGCAGTGGACACCCCGGAGACGCGAAGGACACTGAAGCTTTCTTT	CASSGHPGDAKDTEAFF
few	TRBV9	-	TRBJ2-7	TGTGCCAGCAGCGTAGGGGGGTCGTCCGGGAGCTCCTACGAGCAGTACTTC	CASSVGGSSGSSYEQYF
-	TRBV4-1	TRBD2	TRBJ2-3	TGCGCCAGCAGCCACCCGGGACTAGCGGGTCCCGGTACGCAGTATTTT	CASSHPGLAGPGTQYF
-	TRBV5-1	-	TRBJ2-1	TGCGCCAGCTCGCTACAGGAATCCGAGCAGTTCTTC	CASSLQESEQFF
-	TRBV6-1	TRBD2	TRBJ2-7	TGTGCCAGCAGTGGAGGGACTAGCGGGATGGGGTACGAGCAGTACTTC	CASSGGTSGMGYEQYF
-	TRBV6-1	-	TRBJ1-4	TGTGCCAGCAGACCTGGAGAGGCCGCGAAACTGTTTTTT	CASRPGEAAKLFF
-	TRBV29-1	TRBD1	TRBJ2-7	TGCAGCGCGACCGGGACAGGATCCTACGAGCAGTACTTC	CSATGTGSYEQYF
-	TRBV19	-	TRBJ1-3	TGTGCCAGTAGTAATGACAGGCCTGCTGGAAACACCATATATTTT	CASSNDRPAGNTIYF
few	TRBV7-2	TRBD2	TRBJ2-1	TGTGCCAGCAGCCCGACTAGCGGTAATTACAATGAGCAGTTCTTC	CASSPTSGNYNEQFF
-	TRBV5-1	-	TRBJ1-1	TGCGCCAGCAGCTCCCTGCGGGAGGGGGTCGGTTTAGACACTGAAGCTTTCTTT	CASSSLREGVGLDTEAFF
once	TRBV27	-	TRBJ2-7	TGTGCCAGCAGCCCCGCTAGGGGGGGCGAGCAGTACTTC	CASSPARGGEQYF
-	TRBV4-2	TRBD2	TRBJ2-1	TGTGCCAGCAGCCAAGAAGCGGGGATAAGCTCCTACAATGAGCAGTTCTTC	CASSQEAGISSYNEQFF
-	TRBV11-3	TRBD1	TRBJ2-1	TGTGCCAGCAGCTCCCTCGGGACAGCAGAGCAGTTCTTC	CASSSLGTAEQFF
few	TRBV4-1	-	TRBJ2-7	TGCGCCAGCAGCCAAGGCCTAGACGTTTTCTACGAGCAGTACTTC	CASSQGLDVFYEQYF
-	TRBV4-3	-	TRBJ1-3	TGCGCCGGCAGCCAAGATTCGGGTTCTGGAAACACCATATATTTT	CAGSQDSGSGNTIYF
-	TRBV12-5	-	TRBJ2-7	TGTGCTAGTGGTTTGGTAAGTCGGCCCGGACTCTACGAGCAGTACTTC	CASGLVSRPGLYEQYF
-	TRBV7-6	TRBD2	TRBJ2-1	TGTGCCAGCAGCCCCCTCGGGGGGTGGGATGAGCAGTTCTTC	CASSPLGGWDEQFF
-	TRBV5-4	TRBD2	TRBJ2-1	TGTGCCAGCAGCGCGGGACTAGCGGGAGTAAGCAATGAGCAGTTCTTC	CASSAGLAGVSNEQFF
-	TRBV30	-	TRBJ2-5	TGTGCCTGGAGTGTATCTGAGGGAGAGACCCAGTACTTC	CAWSVSEGETQYF
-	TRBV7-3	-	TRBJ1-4	TGTGCCAGCAGCTTATTCAGGGGCGAAAAACTGTTTTTT	CASSLFRGEKLFF
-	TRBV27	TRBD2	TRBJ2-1	TGTGCCAGCGGCCCCCTAGCGGGAGAGATCGATGAGCAGTTCTTC	CASGPLAGEIDEQFF
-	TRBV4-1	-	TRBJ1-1	TGCGCCAGCAGCCAAGTTGCAGGGATGAACACTGAAGCTTTCTTT	CASSQVAGMNTEAFF
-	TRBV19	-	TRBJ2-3	TGTGCCAGTAGTTCGTCTAACCCTAGCACAGATACGCAGTATTTT	CASSSSNPSTDTQYF
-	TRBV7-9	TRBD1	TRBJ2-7	TGTGCCAGCAGCTCGAACTCTCAGGGGGCGAACTCCTACGAGCAGTACTTC	CASSSNSQGANSYEQYF
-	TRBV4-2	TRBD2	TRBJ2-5	TGTGCCAGCAGCCAACTCCCGGGACTAGCGGGAGGTGGGACCCAGTACTTC	CASSQLPGLAGGGTQYF
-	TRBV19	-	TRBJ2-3	TGTGCCAGTAGTTCCCCCGGGATCACAGATACGCAGTATTTT	CASSSPGITDTQYF
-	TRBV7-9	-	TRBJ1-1	TGTGCCAGCCGGGAGAGGGTTAACACTGAAGCTTTCTTT	CASRERVNTEAFF
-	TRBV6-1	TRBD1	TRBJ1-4	TGTGCCAGCAGAAGCCCCGGGACAGGGCATGAAAAACTGTTTTTT	CASRSPGTGHEKLFF
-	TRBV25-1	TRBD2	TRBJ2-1	TGTGCCAGCAGTGAAGCCTGGATAGCGGGGGAAAGCTATGAGCAGTTCTTC	CASSEAWIAGESYEQFF
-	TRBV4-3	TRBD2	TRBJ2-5	TGCGCCAGCAGCCAAGACGGAGCGGGAGTGAGAAAAGAGACCCAGTACTTC	CASSQDGAGVRKETQYF
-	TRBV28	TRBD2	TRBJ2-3	TGTGCCGCGGGAGGGGGGGTGCCGGGACAGATAACCGATACGCAGTATTTT	CAAGGGVPGQITDTQYF
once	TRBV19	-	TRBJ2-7	TGTGCCAGTAGTACGACAGGTTACTACGAGCAGTACTTC	CASSTTGYYEQYF
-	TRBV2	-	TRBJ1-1	TGTGCCAGCATCAGACTGGCAGGGGCGAACACTGAAGCTTTCTTT	CASIRLAGANTEAFF